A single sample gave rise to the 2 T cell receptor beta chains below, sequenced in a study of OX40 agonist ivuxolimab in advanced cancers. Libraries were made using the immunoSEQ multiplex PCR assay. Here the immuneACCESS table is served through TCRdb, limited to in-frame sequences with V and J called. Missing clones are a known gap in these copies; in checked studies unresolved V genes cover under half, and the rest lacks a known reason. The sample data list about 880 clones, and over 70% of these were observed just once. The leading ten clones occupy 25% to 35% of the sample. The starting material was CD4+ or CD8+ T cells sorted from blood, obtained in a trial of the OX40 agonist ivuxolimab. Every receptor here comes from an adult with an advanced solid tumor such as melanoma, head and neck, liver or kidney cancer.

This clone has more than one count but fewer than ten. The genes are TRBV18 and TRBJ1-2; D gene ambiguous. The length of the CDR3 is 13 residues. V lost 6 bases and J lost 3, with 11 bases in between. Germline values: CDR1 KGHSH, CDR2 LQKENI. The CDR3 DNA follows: TGTGCCAGCTCCCCTGGACGGGACTATGGCTACACCTTC. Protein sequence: CASSPGRDYGYTF.

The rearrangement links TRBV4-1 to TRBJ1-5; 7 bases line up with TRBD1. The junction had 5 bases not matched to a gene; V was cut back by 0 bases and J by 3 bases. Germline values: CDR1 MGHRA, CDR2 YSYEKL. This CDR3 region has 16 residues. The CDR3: CASSQETGVLNQPQHF. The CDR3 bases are TGCGCCAGCAGCCAAGAAACAGGGGTACTCAATCAGCCCCAGCATTTT.